This T cell receptor (beta chain) was identified in a study of regulatory T cells in long-lasting Graves disease. Study conclusions and caveats: Persistent Graves' patients showed a TCR diversity that was lower than that of newly diagnosed ones.

Time point specified: newly diagnosed GD, antithyroid drugs for less than 3 months. TCR sequences were obtained from RNA taken from PBMCs. A word on this clonotype: Its antigen is unknown.

HTBI primers from iRepertoire and Arm-PCR of CDR3 regions yielded the TCR beta libraries. Authors' processing steps: Identified segments across samples numbered approximately 60 TRBV and roughly 15 TRBJ. Each CDR3 protein gets one entry after TCRdb re-called the multiplex PCR reads with MiXCR. The V and J calls and clone size come from TCRdb's table, not from the authors' own analysis. The repertoire consists of about 530,000 distinct CDR3 sequences, with about 16% occurring once and the leading ten covering approximately 25%. The same data also contributed to another study, on T cells in Graves' hyperthyroidism and ophthalmopathy. As that study records: Blood also contained most expanded thyroid clonotypes above 0.001.

The clonotype was recovered from a woman aged 40-65 years with Graves disease. The sequencing used peripheral blood mononuclear cells (PBMCs), collected at new diagnosis, from a patient treated with antithyroid drugs.

The CDR3 region has the DNA TGTGCCAGCAGCTTCGACGCCGGGACAGGGGGCAAGAATGGCTACACCTTC. Amino acids: CASSFDAGTGGKNGYTF. The rearrangement joins TRBV5-4 to TRBJ1-2, with 12 bases identical to TRBD1. The CDR3 covers 17 residues. CDR1 SGHNT and CDR2 YYREEE come from the germline V gene (reference sequence). J was trimmed by 6 bases and V by 2 bases; bases with no gene match: 11.